Listed here are 22 T cell receptor beta chains from one sample, sequenced in a study of blood T cell repertoires in COVID-19 (TCRdb year 2020). To prepare the library, the immunoSEQ multiplex PCR assay was applied. In TCRdb, the immuneACCESS table is reduced to in-frame sequences with V and J assigned. These tables do not hold every clone; where another copy was compared, an unresolved V gene accounts for under half, and the others remain unexplained. Across this sample there are roughly 260,000 clones, with around 86% seen only once. The ten largest clones take up over 7.5% of the sample. Specimen: peripheral blood. The receptor set was obtained from a man in his forties or fifties who had recovered from COVID-19.

The V and J genes are TRBV12-3 or TRBV12-4 and TRBJ1-2; D is uncertain. This CDR3 contains 13 residues. V gave up 2 bases and J gave up 4 bases, with 8 bases separating them. The CDR3 coding sequence is TGTGCCAGCAGTTTAACTACCATCTATGGCTACACCTTC. This gives the protein CASSLTTIYGYTF.

Only a few counts were recorded for this clone. The rearrangement joins TRBV7-9 to TRBJ1-1; D ambiguous. V lost 5 bases and J lost 5, with 6 bases in between. This CDR3 comprises 11 residues. Germline CDR1 reads SEHNR; CDR2 reads FQNEAQ (reference sequence). The CDR3 is CASSPRTEAFF. The CDR3 nucleotides read TGTGCCAGCAGCCCACGGACTGAAGCTTTCTTT.

Written as DNA, the CDR3 is TGCGCCAGCAGCTACTGGACAGGGCGCTCCGGAGGTACGCAGTATTTT. As protein: CASSYWTGRSGGTQYF. The chain has TRBV5-1 and TRBJ2-3; TRBD1 aligns across 8 bases. CDR1 and CDR2 from the germline V gene are SGHRS and YFSETQ. Trimming took 3 bases from V and 8 from J; bases not matched to a gene: 14. The CDR3 has 16 residues.

CDR3 protein: CASSLRTSRETQYF. The CDR3 DNA reads as TGCGCCAGCAGCTTGAGGACTAGCCGGGAGACCCAGTACTTC. V usage is TRBV5-1 and J usage is TRBJ2-5; 8 nucleotides align to TRBD2. From germline, CDR1 is SGHRS and CDR2 YFSETQ. The CDR3 sequence is 14 residues long. The V gene end was trimmed by 1 base and the J gene end by 5 bases; junction bases not matched to a gene: 4.

Note on this clone: Distinct nucleotide sequences in the sample also encode this CDR3. V usage is TRBV6-5 and J usage is TRBJ2-7, with TRBD2 identical over 14 bases. The CDR3 has 14 amino acids. V was clipped by 4 bases and J by 6 bases; unmatched bases: 2. Germline V gives CDR1 MNHEY, CDR2 SVGAGI. The CDR3 sequence: CASSLGLAGVEQYF. CDR3 bases: TGTGCCAGCAGTTTGGGACTAGCGGGGGTCGAGCAGTACTTC.

The chain is built from TRBV7-2 and TRBJ2-2, with D hard to call. V shed 1 base and J shed 2 bases, with 8 bases lying between them. Germline-derived CDR1 and CDR2 are SGHTA and FQGNSA. This CDR3 is built from 15 residues. The CDR3, as DNA: TGTGCCAGCAGCTTAGGGAACAGTAACACCGGGGAGCTGTTTTTT. The encoded protein is CASSLGNSNTGELFF.

The chain links TRBV29-1 to TRBJ2-2, with 14 bases identical to TRBD2. V gave up 7 bases and J gave up 3 bases; unmatched junction bases: 4. CDR3 size: 15 residues. Looked up from germline, CDR1 is SQVTM and CDR2 is ANQGSEA. The chain's CDR3 is CSAGTSGGYTGELFF. CDR3 in DNA: TGCAGCGCTGGGACTAGCGGGGGTTACACCGGGGAGCTGTTTTTT.

The CDR3 loop reads CASSEYRDNQPQHF. CDR3 DNA sequence: TGTGCCAGCAGTGAGTACAGGGACAATCAGCCCCAGCATTTT. This chain uses TRBV6-1 with TRBJ1-5; TRBD1 is a possible D gene (6 bases). Germline V gene lookup returns CDR1 MNHNS and CDR2 SASEGT. Trimming shortened V by 3 bases and J by 3 bases, and 9 bases separated the two germline ends. CDR3 length equals 14 residues.

The gene calls are TRBV5-4 and TRBJ2-5; 7 positions match TRBD1. V was pared by 0 bases and J by 2 bases, with 1 base of the junction left unmatched. Germline assignment: CDR1 SGHNT and CDR2 YYREEE (reference sequence). This CDR3 region has 14 residues. The DNA of the CDR3 is TGTGCCAGCAGCTTGGACAGGGGTCAAGAGACCCAGTACTTC. It is translated as CASSLDRGQETQYF.

CDR3 sequence reads: CASSVGRSTEQYF. Here the CDR3 DNA reads TGCGCCAGCAGCGTCGGGAGGAGTACGGAGCAGTACTTC. V gene TRBV5-1 combines with J gene TRBJ2-7; TRBD2 matches 7 bases. Trimming cost V 4 bases and J 7 bases; bases outside gene matches: 8. The germline V gene encodes CDR1 SGHRS and CDR2 YFSETQ. The CDR3 is 13 amino acids. The complete variable domain, with remaining parts taken from reference TRBV5-1 and TRBJ2-7, reads KAGVTQTPRYLIKTRGQQVTLSCSPISGHRSVSWYQQTPGQGLQFLFEYFSETQRNKGNFPGRFSGRQFSNSRSEMNVSTLELGDSALYLCASSVGRSTEQYFGPGTRLTVT.

The chain recombines TRBV4-3 with TRBJ2-2, with D unresolved. The germline V gene has CDR1 LGHNA and CDR2 YSLEER. The CDR3 length is 13 residues. V gave up 1 base and J gave up 7 bases, with 7 bases separating them. CDR3 region: CASSQGLFGELFF. CDR3 bases: TGCGCCAGCAGCCAAGGGCTGTTCGGGGAGCTGTTTTTT.

The chain uses TRBV4-3 and TRBJ2-3; TRBD2 is a possible D gene (6 bases). The CDR3 contains 14 residues. V lost 0 bases, J lost 6 bases, and 10 bases lay in between. Germline V lookup: CDR1 LGHNA, CDR2 YSLEER. In DNA form, the CDR3 reads TGCGCCAGCAGCCAAGATCCCGCGGGGGATACGCAGTATTTT. Translating it yields CASSQDPAGDTQYF.

The rearrangement links TRBV6-2 or TRBV6-3 to TRBJ2-7, with 9 bases matching TRBD1. The V gene's germline CDR1 is MNHEY and CDR2 SVGEGT. J was trimmed by 5 bases and V by 4 bases; bases with no gene match: 6. This CDR3 contains 14 residues. The CDR3 nucleotides read TGTGCCAGCAGTTCACCGGGACAGGGTAACGAGCAGTACTTC. Protein sequence: CASSSPGQGNEQYF.

The genes are TRBV9 and TRBJ2-3; D unresolved. Germline V gene data show CDR1 as SGDLS and CDR2 as YYNGEE. The ends were cut back, 2 bases at V and 3 bases at J, with 10 bases in the middle. CDR3 length equals 14 residues. The CDR3 region is CASSVRVRTDTQYF. The CDR3 DNA follows: TGTGCCAGCAGCGTCCGCGTTCGGACAGATACGCAGTATTTT. Complete variable domain (other parts from reference TRBV9 and TRBJ2-3): DSGVTQTPKHLITATGQRVTLRCSPRSGDLSVYWYQQSLDQGLQFLIQYYNGEERAKGNILERFSAQQFPDLHSELNLSSLELGDSALYFCASSVRVRTDTQYFGPGTRLTVL.

This chain links TRBV7-8 with TRBJ2-3; TRBD2 matches at 10 bases. V lost 3 bases and J lost 6; bases outside the gene matches: 6. The V gene's germline CDR1 is SGHVS and CDR2 FQNEAQ. The CDR3 runs to 15 residues. CDR3 residues: CASSFTGLAADTQYF. The CDR3 bases are TGTGCCAGCAGCTTCACAGGACTAGCGGCTGATACGCAGTATTTT.

J is TRBJ1-2 and V is TRBV7-8; D is undetermined. Germline assignment: CDR1 SGHVS and CDR2 FQNEAQ. The CDR3 runs 13 residues. Trimming removed 0 bases at V and 8 bases at J, with 10 bases between. CDR3 sequence (DNA): TGTGCCAGCAGCTTAGCGCCTACGAGCGGCTACACCTTC. Translating it yields CASSLAPTSGYTF.

This chain connects TRBV18 to TRBJ2-1; TRBD2 matches at 12 bases. The CDR3 has 16 amino acids. The V gene end was trimmed by 3 bases and the J gene end by 6 bases; junction bases not matched to a gene: 6. Per germline, CDR1 KGHSH and CDR2 LQKENI. The CDR3 nucleotides are TGTGCCAGCTCACCCAGGACTAGCGGGGCCGGCAATGAGCAGTTCTTC. This translates into CASSPRTSGAGNEQFF.

The chain recombines TRBV18 with TRBJ2-7; possibly TRBD2 for D (6 bases). The CDR3 length is 16 residues. The germline V gene encodes CDR1 KGHSH and CDR2 LQKENI. V lost 1 base to trimming and J lost 3 bases, with 16 bases between them. The CDR3 DNA sequence: TGTGCCAGCTCACCACAGCGCCTACTAGCCCGCTACGAGCAGTACTTC. This encodes CASSPQRLLARYEQYF.

V is TRBV19 and J is TRBJ1-3, with a possible D match to TRBD1 (5 bases). The germline V gene encodes CDR1 LNHDA and CDR2 SQIVND (reference sequence). The CDR3 consists of 13 residues. Trimming stripped 9 bases from V and 4 bases from J, with 13 bases between. CDR3 nucleotide sequence: TGTGCCAGCATCAGGGACTCAGGAAACACCATATATTTT. Residues: CASIRDSGNTIYF. Based on the CDR3 plus reference TRBV19 and TRBJ1-3, the full variable domain is DGGITQSPKYLFRKEGQNVTLSCEQNLNHDAMYWYRQDPGQGLRLIYYSQIVNDFQKGDIAEGYSVSREKKESFPLTVTSAQKNPTAFYLCASIRDSGNTIYFGEGSWLTVV.

The CDR3 sequence: CASPRGSYNEQFF. In nucleotides, the CDR3 is TGCGCCAGCCCCCGGGGCTCCTACAATGAGCAGTTCTTC. The gene calls are TRBV5-1 and TRBJ2-1, with D possibly TRBD2 on 5 matching bases. V lost 7 bases to trimming and J lost 0 bases, with 8 bases between them. CDR3 length equals 13 residues. The germline V gene has CDR1 SGHRS and CDR2 YFSETQ.

This sequence joins TRBV27 and TRBJ2-3, with 8 positions matching TRBD2. The CDR3 consists of 17 residues. Unmatched junction bases numbered 11, after V lost 5 bases and J lost 1 base. Germline V gene data show CDR1 as MNHEY and CDR2 as SMNVEV (reference sequence). In DNA form, the CDR3 reads TGTGCCAGCAGTCCTCCCGGGCGAGCGGGGGGCACAGATACGCAGTATTTT. It specifies CASSPPGRAGGTDTQYF.

The chain uses TRBV18 and TRBJ2-3; 11 positions agree with TRBD2. With 6 bases clipped from V and 3 bases from J, the junction kept 8 bases outside the gene matches. The CDR3 covers 16 residues. Germline V gives CDR1 KGHSH, CDR2 LQKENI. CDR3 protein: CASSPLGLAETDTQYF. In DNA, the CDR3 is TGTGCCAGCTCCCCGCTGGGACTAGCGGAAACAGATACGCAGTATTTT.